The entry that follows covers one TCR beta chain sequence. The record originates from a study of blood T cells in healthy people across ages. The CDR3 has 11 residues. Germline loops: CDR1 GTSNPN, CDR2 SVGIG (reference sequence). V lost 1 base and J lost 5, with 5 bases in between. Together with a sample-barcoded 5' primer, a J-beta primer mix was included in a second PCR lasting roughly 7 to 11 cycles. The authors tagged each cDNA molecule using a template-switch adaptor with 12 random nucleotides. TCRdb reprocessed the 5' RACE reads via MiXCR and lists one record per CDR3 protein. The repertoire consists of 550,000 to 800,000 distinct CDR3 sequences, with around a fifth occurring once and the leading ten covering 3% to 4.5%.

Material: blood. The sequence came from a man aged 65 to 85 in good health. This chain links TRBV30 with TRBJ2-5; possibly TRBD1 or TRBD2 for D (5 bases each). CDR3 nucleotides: TGTGCCTGGAGTGGGGGGGAGACCCAGTACTTC. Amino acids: CAWSGGETQYF. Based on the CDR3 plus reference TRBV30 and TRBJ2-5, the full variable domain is SQTIHQWPATLVQPVGSPLSLECTVEGTSNPNLYWYRQAAGRGLQLLFYSVGIGQISSEVPQNLSASRPQDRQFILSSKKLLLSDSGFYLCAWSGGETQYFGPGTRLLVL.